The rows below give T cell receptor beta chains drawn from one sample of a study of breast tumors, draining lymph nodes, adjacent tissues. TCRdb passed the multiplex PCR reads through MiXCR, listing each CDR3 protein once. This table has around 300,000 distinct CDR3 sequences, roughly 30% appearing once. The sample taken for sequencing was axillary lymph node tissue. Receptors were obtained from a female donor with breast cancer. Some clones in this sample may be carry-over from other donors' samples. Each CDR3 is given with its conserved first and last residue. Each record gives: D gene, V gene, J gene, clone size, CDR3 length, CDR3 DNA, CDR3 protein. D genes are given only for firm matches. A row's size may be missing; if present it is once, few, many or a size class.

TRBD1,TRBV11-2,TRBJ1-6,many,15,TGTGCCAGCAGCCGCCAGGGGGCTAGTAATTCACCCCTCCACTTT,CASSRQGASNSPLHF
TRBD1,TRBV7-9,TRBJ1-6,-,15,TGTGCCAGCAGCCAGGGGGCAGGGGGCTCCTCACCCCTCCACTTT,CASSQGAGGSSPLHF
-,TRBV24-1,TRBJ1-5,-,10,TGTGCCACCAGTCTCGGCTCCGAGCATTTT,CATSLGSEHF
TRBD2,TRBV7-8,TRBJ2-5,many,12,TGTGCCAGCGCCTCGCGGGGGTCTGCCCAGTACTTC,CASASRGSAQYF
TRBD2,TRBV24-1,TRBJ2-2,many,18,TGTGCCACCAGTGACCTTGGGAGGGGTCGGGTGAACACCGGGGAGCTGTTTTTT,CATSDLGRGRVNTGELFF
TRBD1,TRBV5-1,TRBJ2-2,many,16,TGCGCCAGCAGCCGGCTTGGGACAGGGGCGGCCGGGGAGCTGTTTTTT,CASSRLGTGAAGELFF
TRBD1,TRBV12-3/TRBV12-4,TRBJ1-5,many,16,TGTGCCAGCAGTGTAAGCGGGACAGGGTTCGGTCAGCCCCAGCATTTT,CASSVSGTGFGQPQHF
-,TRBV3-1,TRBJ1-6,many,12,TGTGCCAGCAGCCAAGAACCCTCACCCCTCCACTTT,CASSQEPSPLHF
-,TRBV7-2,TRBJ2-2,once,13,TGTGCCAGCAGCTTAATGGGGATGGGGGAGCTGTTTTTT,CASSLMGMGELFF
TRBD1,TRBV25-1,TRBJ2-3,many,15,TGTGCCAGCAGTGAACCCCGGGACAGGGGTAATACGCAGTATTTT,CASSEPRDRGNTQYF